A selection of T cell receptor beta chains follows, all from one sample in a study of T cells after yellow fever vaccination. TCRdb re-derived calls from the 5' RACE reads in MiXCR, one entry per CDR3 protein. Of 300,000 to 400,000 distinct CDR3 sequences detected, 7.5% to 9% appear once; the ten largest clones hold more than 15%. The sequencing used PBMCs, collected on the day of the first yellow fever vaccination. Source of these receptors: a man between 18 and 29 years old who received the YFV17D yellow fever vaccine. CDR3s include the opening cysteine and the closing phenylalanine or tryptophan. Each record gives: CDR3 DNA, CDR3 protein, clone size, D gene, V gene, J gene. The D gene is left open where the match is weak. Some rows have no size entry. The others give once, few or many, or a class for an expanded clone.

TGTGCCAGCAGCTTGGGCCGGAACACCTACGAGCAGTACTTC,CASSLGRNTYEQYF,few,NA,TRBV5-6,TRBJ2-7
TGTGCCATCAGCCCCCTCGTTGATGGTGGGGCCAACGTCCTGACTTTC,CAISPLVDGGANVLTF,few,NA,TRBV10-3,TRBJ2-6
TGTGCCAGCAGTGAAATCAAGCTAGAGCGGAACGGGGAGCAGTACTTC,CASSEIKLERNGEQYF,NA,NA,TRBV2,TRBJ2-7
TGTGCCAGCAGCCCTCAGGGTGGCCATGGCTACACCTTC,CASSPQGGHGYTF,NA,NA,TRBV7-9,TRBJ1-2
TGTGCCAGCTCACCAGAGCAGAACACCGGGGAGCTGTTTTTT,CASSPEQNTGELFF,NA,NA,TRBV18,TRBJ2-2
TGTGCCAGCAGCTTGGGAGGAGCGGGGGGGAACACCGGGGAGCTGTTTTTT,CASSLGGAGGNTGELFF,many,TRBD2,TRBV5-4,TRBJ2-2
TGTGCCAGCGCAATAAGGACAGGGTATGAAAAACTGTTTTTT,CASAIRTGYEKLFF,few,TRBD1,TRBV18,TRBJ1-4
TGTGCCAGCAGCTCGATTAGCGGGGGGATAGCCAAAAACATTCAGTACTTC,CASSSISGGIAKNIQYF,many,TRBD2,TRBV11-2,TRBJ2-4
TGTGCCAGCAGTCGTCCCGGGACAGGGATCTATGGCTACACCTTC,CASSRPGTGIYGYTF,many,TRBD1,TRBV28,TRBJ1-2
TGTGCCAGCAGCCTAGAGTGGGGCTACCCCAATGAGCAGTTCTTC,CASSLEWGYPNEQFF,NA,NA,TRBV3-1,TRBJ2-1
TGTGCCACCAGCGGGACCGGGGGTGGCGGAGCAATCTTATACCAAGAGACCCAGTACTTC,CATSGTGGGGAILYQETQYF,many,NA,TRBV15,TRBJ2-5
TGTGCCAGCAGTCCAGACAGGGGCAGGGGCTACACCTTC,CASSPDRGRGYTF,NA,TRBD1,TRBV6-6,TRBJ1-2
TGCGCCAGCAGCCAAGAAGCGACGGGAGAGACCCAGTACTTC,CASSQEATGETQYF,many,NA,TRBV4-3,TRBJ2-5
TGTGCCACCAGCATCAGGCTGGCAGGGATGAACACTGAAGCTTTCTTT,CATSIRLAGMNTEAFF,many,NA,TRBV15,TRBJ1-1
TGCAGTGCTAGCGGGGATAGCAATCAGCCCCAGCATTTT,CSASGDSNQPQHF,many,NA,TRBV20-1,TRBJ1-5
TGTGCCAGCAGCTCTCCAACAGGGGCTGGCTACACCTTC,CASSSPTGAGYTF,NA,TRBD1,TRBV7-2,TRBJ1-2
TGTGCCAGCGGCCCCCGCTCCTACAATGAGCAGTTCTTC,CASGPRSYNEQFF,few,NA,TRBV28,TRBJ2-1
TGCGCCAGCAGCTTGGTGGCGGAGGGTGGCTACACCTTC,CASSLVAEGGYTF,NA,NA,TRBV5-1,TRBJ1-2
TGTGCCAGCTCACCCACAGGGGCCCCCACAGATACGCAGTATTTT,CASSPTGAPTDTQYF,few,TRBD1,TRBV18,TRBJ2-3
TGTGCCAGCTCTGGCCTTGAGGGGTCGGATACGCAGTATTTT,CASSGLEGSDTQYF,NA,NA,TRBV18,TRBJ2-3
TGTGCCAGCAGCCTCGGACAGGCGGGGCAGCCCCAGCATTTT,CASSLGQAGQPQHF,few,TRBD1,TRBV6-1,TRBJ1-5
TGCGCCAGCAGCCAAGATAGGAGGGGTACAACAGATACGCAGTATTTT,CASSQDRRGTTDTQYF,few,NA,TRBV4-3,TRBJ2-3
TGTGCCAGCAGTTTAATAACAGATCAAGAGACCCAGTACTTC,CASSLITDQETQYF,NA,NA,TRBV12-3/TRBV12-4,TRBJ2-5
TGTGCCAGCAGCCTCGGACTGTCCTCCCGAGAGACCCAGTACTTC,CASSLGLSSRETQYF,NA,NA,TRBV7-9,TRBJ2-5
TGTGCCAGCAGCTTCGACAGAGACGGTGGCTACACCTTC,CASSFDRDGGYTF,few,NA,TRBV5-4,TRBJ1-2
TGCGCCAGCAGCATGGGACTAGCGGGGGCCGTTTACAATGAGCAGTTCTTC,CASSMGLAGAVYNEQFF,many,TRBD2,TRBV5-1,TRBJ2-1
TGTGCCAGCAGCATTAACAGCGGGGGGGTCTATGAGCAGTTCTTC,CASSINSGGVYEQFF,NA,TRBD2,TRBV7-3,TRBJ2-1
TGTGCCAGCCATCAGGGAGCGGGGGGCTACGAGCAGTACTTC,CASHQGAGGYEQYF,many,TRBD2,TRBV18,TRBJ2-7
TGTGCCAGCAACCCAGGAGGGGCTGAAGCTTTCTTT,CASNPGGAEAFF,few,NA,TRBV6-2/TRBV6-3,TRBJ1-1
TGTGCCAGCAGACCGAGCGGAGGGGCTGGCGGCTACACCTTC,CASRPSGGAGGYTF,NA,NA,TRBV12-3/TRBV12-4,TRBJ1-2
TGTGCCACCAGCAGAGCTCCCAACACCGGGGAGCTGTTTTTT,CATSRAPNTGELFF,NA,NA,TRBV15,TRBJ2-2
TGCGCCAGCAGCCAAGATGGGGCAGGGGCAGTGACCCAGTACTTC,CASSQDGAGAVTQYF,few,NA,TRBV4-1,TRBJ2-5
TGCGCCAGCAGCGTCCGGGACTCCAACGCTGAAAAACTGTTTTTT,CASSVRDSNAEKLFF,few,NA,TRBV4-1,TRBJ1-4
TGTGCCAGCAGTTGGCCTAGCGGATTAACCGGGGAGCTGTTTTTT,CASSWPSGLTGELFF,NA,TRBD2,TRBV12-3/TRBV12-4,TRBJ2-2
TGTGCCAGCAGCTCGTTGGTGGGCCAAATTGAGACCCAGTACTTC,CASSSLVGQIETQYF,NA,NA,TRBV11-2,TRBJ2-5
TGCAGCGTTAAAGCAGGATCGAACACTGAAGCTTTCTTT,CSVKAGSNTEAFF,NA,NA,TRBV29-1,TRBJ1-1